The present TCR beta chain was sequenced within a study of metastatic and nonmetastatic thyroid tumors. Study at large: The authors compared repertoires across blood and tumor or nodule tissue from malignant and benign thyroid patients.

This clone was observed at least ten times. TCRdb re-processed the PCR reads through MiXCR. Altogether roughly 50,000 clones are present, approximately 20% being singletons, with the ten largest covering over 3%. The CDR3 sequence is 17 residues long. V lost 2 bases and J 1 base, leaving 19 bases between the germline ends. Germline CDR1 GTSNPN, CDR2 SVGIG (reference sequence). None of the patients had undergone any treatment ahead of thyroid surgery. The source is a male donor with papillary thyroid cancer or a benign thyroid nodule (not recorded which). Some clones in this sample may be carry-over from other donors' samples. The sample was blood. The V and J genes are TRBV30 and TRBJ2-3; D could derive from TRBD1 or TRBD2 (5 bases each). The CDR3 DNA reads as TGTGCCTGGAGTAGACTCGGACACCTCGGGGGCACAGATACGCAGTATTTT. Its protein is CAWSRLGHLGGTDTQYF.